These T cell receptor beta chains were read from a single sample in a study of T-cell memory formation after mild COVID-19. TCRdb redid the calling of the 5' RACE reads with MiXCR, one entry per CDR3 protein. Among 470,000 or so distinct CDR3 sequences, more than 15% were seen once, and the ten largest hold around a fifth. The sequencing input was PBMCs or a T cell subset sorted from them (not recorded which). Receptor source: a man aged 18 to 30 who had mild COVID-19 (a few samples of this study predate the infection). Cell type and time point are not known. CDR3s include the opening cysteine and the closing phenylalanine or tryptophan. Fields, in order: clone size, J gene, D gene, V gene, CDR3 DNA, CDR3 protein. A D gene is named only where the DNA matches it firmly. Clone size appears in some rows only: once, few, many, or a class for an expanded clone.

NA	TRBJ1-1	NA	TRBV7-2	TGTGCCAGCAGCCCCCGTGGCAGGGAAAAAAAGGGCACTGAAGCTTTCTTT	CASSPRGREKKGTEAFF
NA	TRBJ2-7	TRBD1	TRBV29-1	TGCAGCGTGGGGACAGGGGTCTACGAGCAGTACTTC	CSVGTGVYEQYF
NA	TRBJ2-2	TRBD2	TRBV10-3	TGTGCCATCAGGGGAGCGGGGGGGCCGGCCGGGGAGCTGTTTTTT	CAIRGAGGPAGELFF
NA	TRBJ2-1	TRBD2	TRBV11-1	TGTGCCAGCAGCCCCCCGGGACTAGCGGGGGGGATGGATGAGCAGTTCTTC	CASSPPGLAGGMDEQFF
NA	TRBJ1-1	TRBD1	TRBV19	TGTGCCAGTAGTAATTACGGGACAGGGGTGACTGAAGCTTTCTTT	CASSNYGTGVTEAFF
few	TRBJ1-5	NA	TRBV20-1	TGCAGTGCTAGGAAACCGGGACTCATAAATCAGCCCCAGCATTTT	CSARKPGLINQPQHF
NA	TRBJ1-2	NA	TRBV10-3	TGTGCCATCAAGGGCTTAATGGGCTACACCTTC	CAIKGLMGYTF
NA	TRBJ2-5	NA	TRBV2	TGTGCCAGCAGTGAAGGGGCCCGGGAGACCCAGTACTTC	CASSEGARETQYF
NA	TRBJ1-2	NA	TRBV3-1	TGTGCCAGCAGCCAGAGGGTCGGGGCGGGCTACACCTTC	CASSQRVGAGYTF
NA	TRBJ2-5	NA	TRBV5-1	TGCGCCAGCAGCTCCGGGACACCGTCCGAAGAGACCCAGTACTTC	CASSSGTPSEETQYF
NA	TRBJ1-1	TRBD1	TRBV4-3	TGCGCCAGCAGCGACATGAGGAGGGGACAGAAGAACACTGAAGCTTTCTTT	CASSDMRRGQKNTEAFF
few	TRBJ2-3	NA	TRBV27	TGTGCCAGCAGAGGAGGTACGCAGTATTTT	CASRGGTQYF
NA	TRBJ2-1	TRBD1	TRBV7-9	TGTGCCAGCAGCTCCGGGACAGGGGGCTTGGCCTACAATGAGCAGTTCTTC	CASSSGTGGLAYNEQFF
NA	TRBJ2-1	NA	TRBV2	TGTGCCAGCAGCGGGACACGGTACAATGAGCAGTTCTTC	CASSGTRYNEQFF
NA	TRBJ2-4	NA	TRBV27	TGTGCCAGCAGCCTCTTGGAGGGGGGCATTCAGTACTTC	CASSLLEGGIQYF
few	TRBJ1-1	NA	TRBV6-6	TGTGCCAGCAGACGGACGGACCCAGAAGCTTTCTTT	CASRRTDPEAFF
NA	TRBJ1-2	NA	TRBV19	TGTGCCAGTAGTTCCGACTCGAAAATTAACTATGGCTACACCTTC	CASSSDSKINYGYTF
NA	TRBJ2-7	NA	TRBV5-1	TGCGCCAGCCAGTCGGGGAGAGAGCAGTACTTC	CASQSGREQYF
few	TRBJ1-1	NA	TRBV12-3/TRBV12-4	TGTGCCAGCACCGAGGGGGGGAGCTACACTGAAGCTTTCTTT	CASTEGGSYTEAFF
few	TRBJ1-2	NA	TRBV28	TGTGCCAGCAGGGGAGGTCCGGGAGGGGTCTATGGCTACACCTTC	CASRGGPGGVYGYTF
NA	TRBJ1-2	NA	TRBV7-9	TGTGCCAGCAGCGCGGCGCCAGGGAACTATGGCTACACCTTC	CASSAAPGNYGYTF
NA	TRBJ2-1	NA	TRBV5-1	TGCGCCAGCAGCTTGGGGGACGGCCCATACAATGAGCAGTTCTTC	CASSLGDGPYNEQFF
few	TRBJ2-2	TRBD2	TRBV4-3	TGCGCCAGCAGCCCTCATGGCGGGGGGCCGAACACCGGGGAGCTGTTTTTT	CASSPHGGGPNTGELFF
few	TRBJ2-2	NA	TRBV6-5	TGTGCCAGCAGTTCCCGGACGGGGAACACCGGGGAGCTGTTTTTT	CASSSRTGNTGELFF
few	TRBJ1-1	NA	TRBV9	TGTGCCAGCAGCGCGTTTGGCCACACTGAAGCTTTCTTT	CASSAFGHTEAFF
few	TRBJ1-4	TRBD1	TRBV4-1	TGCGCCAGCAGCCGCCTGGACAGGGGATTGGGAAAACTGTTTTTT	CASSRLDRGLGKLFF
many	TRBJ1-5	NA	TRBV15	TGTGCCACCAGCAGAGATAATCAGCCCCAGCATTTT	CATSRDNQPQHF
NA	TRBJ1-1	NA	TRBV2	TGTGCCAGCATAGGGAGCCATATGAACACTGAAGCTTTCTTT	CASIGSHMNTEAFF
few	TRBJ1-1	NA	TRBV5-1	TGCGCCAGCAGCTTGGCCTATGGCAGGGCCGCTGAAGCTTTCTTT	CASSLAYGRAAEAFF
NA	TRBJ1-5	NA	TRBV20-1	TGCAGTGCCAGAGGAGTGGTCATCCAGCATTTT	CSARGVVIQHF
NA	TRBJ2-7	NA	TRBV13	TGTGCCAGCAGCTTAGGCCCGCTTCAGGGACCCTACGAGCAGTACTTC	CASSLGPLQGPYEQYF
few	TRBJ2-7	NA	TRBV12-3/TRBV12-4	TGTGCCAGCAGTGGCGGAAACTACGAGCAGTACTTC	CASSGGNYEQYF
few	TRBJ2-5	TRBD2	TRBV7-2	TGTGCCAGCACCGCACGGGGGGGCTCGGAGACCCAGTACTTC	CASTARGGSETQYF
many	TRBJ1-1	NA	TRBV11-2	TGTGCCAGCAGCTTCCCGGGAGCTGAAGCTTTCTTT	CASSFPGAEAFF
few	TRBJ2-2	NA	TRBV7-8	TGTGCCAGCAGCCCCTGGGGGGGGGGGCCCCGCACCGGGGAGCTGTTTTTT	CASSPWGGGPRTGELFF
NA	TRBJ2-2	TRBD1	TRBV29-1	TGCAGCGTTGGAACCGGGACAGTGGGAACCGGGGAGCTGTTTTTT	CSVGTGTVGTGELFF
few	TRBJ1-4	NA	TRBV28	TGTGCCAGCAGTTTGGGGGCCAGGGGCGCAACTAATGAAAAACTGTTTTTT	CASSLGARGATNEKLFF
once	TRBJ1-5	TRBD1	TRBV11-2	TGTGCCAGCAGCCGGACAGGGGGTGCTCAGCCCCAGCATTTT	CASSRTGGAQPQHF
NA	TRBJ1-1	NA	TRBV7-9	TGTGCCAGCAGCGAGAGGGGAATCCGAAACACTGAAGCTTTCTTT	CASSERGIRNTEAFF
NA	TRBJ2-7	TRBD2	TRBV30	TGTGCCTGGAGTGGTAGCGGGGGGGGTCTGAGCGAGCAGTACTTC	CAWSGSGGGLSEQYF
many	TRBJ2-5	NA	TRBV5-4	TGTGCCAGCAGCAGTGGGGGCGCGGTCGGCGAGACCCAGTACTTC	CASSSGGAVGETQYF
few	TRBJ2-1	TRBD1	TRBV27	TGTGCCAGCAGTTGGACAGGGTGGAATGAGCAGTTCTTC	CASSWTGWNEQFF
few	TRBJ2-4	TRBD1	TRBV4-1	TGCGCCAGCAGCCAAGGGGACAGGGGGTTCAAAAACATTCAGTACTTC	CASSQGDRGFKNIQYF
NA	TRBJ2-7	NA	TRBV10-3	TGTGCCATCGGAAAAGGGTTGTACGAGCAGTACTTC	CAIGKGLYEQYF
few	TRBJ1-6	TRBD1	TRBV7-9	TGTGCCAGCAGCCCTGGGGACAGGGAATTTTCACCCCTCCACTTT	CASSPGDREFSPLHF
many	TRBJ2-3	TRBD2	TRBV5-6	TGTGCCAGCAGCTTCCTTAGCGGGGGGCCTCTAGGAGATACGCAGTATTTT	CASSFLSGGPLGDTQYF
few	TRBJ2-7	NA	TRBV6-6	TGTGCCACGACAATTTCCTACGAGCAGTACTTC	CATTISYEQYF
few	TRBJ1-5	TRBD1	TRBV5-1	TGCGCCAGCAGCTCCGGGACAGGGGGCGGAGGCCAGCCCCAGCATTTT	CASSSGTGGGGQPQHF
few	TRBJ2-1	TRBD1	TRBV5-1	TGCGCCAGCAGACAGGGGAATTTCTTCAATGAGCAGTTCTTC	CASRQGNFFNEQFF
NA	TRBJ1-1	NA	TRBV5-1	TGCGCCAACAGCTTCACAGTCGGGTTGGGCACTGAAGCTTTCTTT	CANSFTVGLGTEAFF
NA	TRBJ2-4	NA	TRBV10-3	TGTGCCACCCAGGCCGGAACCGAAAACATTCAGTACTTC	CATQAGTENIQYF
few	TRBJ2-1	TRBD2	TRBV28	TGTGCCAGCAGTCCCGTGAATAGCGGGGGGGCATATGAGCAGTTCTTC	CASSPVNSGGAYEQFF
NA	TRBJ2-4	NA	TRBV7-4	TGTGCCAGCAGCTGGAGCCATGGGCGACTAACCAAAAACATTCAGTACTTC	CASSWSHGRLTKNIQYF
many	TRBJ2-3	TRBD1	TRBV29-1	TGCAGCGCTAGTTTAGGGGGCGGCACAGATACGCAGTATTTT	CSASLGGGTDTQYF
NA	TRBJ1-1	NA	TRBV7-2	TGTGCCAGCAGCTTATCACACACTGAAGCTTTCTTT	CASSLSHTEAFF
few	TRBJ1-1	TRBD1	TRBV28	TGTGCCAGCACGAGTCCCGGGACAGGGCCCACTGAAGCTTTCTTT	CASTSPGTGPTEAFF
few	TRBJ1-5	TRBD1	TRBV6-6	TGTGCCAGCAGTTCTGGACAGGGGTTTATGGATGGCAATCAGCCCCAGCATTTT	CASSSGQGFMDGNQPQHF
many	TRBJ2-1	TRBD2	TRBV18	TGTGCCAGCTCACCACTAGGACTAGCGGGGAGGAATGAGCAGTTCTTC	CASSPLGLAGRNEQFF